The 3 T cell receptor beta chains listed next were all sequenced from one sample in a study of PD-1 blockade in classical Hodgkin lymphoma. Generated by immunoSEQ multiplex PCR, the TCRdb table keeps only in-frame clones and is missing some. The profile shows about 96,000 clones, roughly 91% of them singletons. Time point defined: cycle 4 day 1 (C4D1), after more than five weeks of nivolumab. After autologous stem cell transplantation all patients relapsed, and prior brentuximab vedotin exposure differed between cohorts. Material: peripheral blood mononuclear cells (PBMCs), obtained before the fourth cycle of nivolumab. Receptors were obtained from a human donor with classical Hodgkin lymphoma.

The chain is built from TRBV9 and TRBJ2-7, with TRBD1 identical over 7 bases. Germline assignment: CDR1 SGDLS and CDR2 YYNGEE. V trimming: 0 bases; J trimming: 3 bases; junction bases outside the gene matches: 12. The CDR3 runs 17 residues. The DNA of the CDR3 is TGTGCCAGCAGCGTAGCTTGGGGAGAGGACAGGTACTACGAGCAGTACTTC. It specifies CASSVAWGEDRYYEQYF.

The chain combines TRBV27 with TRBJ2-5; TRBD1 agrees at 7 bases. Germline CDR1 MNHEY, CDR2 SMNVEV (reference sequence). The CDR3 runs to 12 residues. Trimming cost V 5 bases and J 11 bases; bases outside gene matches: 8. CDR3 bases: TGTGCCAGCAGTCTTAACCGACAGGGACAGTACTTC. Its translation: CASSLNRQGQYF.

The rearrangement uses TRBV6-5 and TRBJ1-5; TRBD1 matches at 7 bases. V trimming: 4 bases; J trimming: 1 base; junction bases outside the gene matches: 7. The CDR3 sequence is 16 residues long. The germline V gene has CDR1 MNHEY and CDR2 SVGAGI. The CDR3 DNA sequence: TGTGCCAGCAGTTCGAGACAGGGAGGGAGCAATCAGCCCCAGCATTTT. Translating it yields CASSSRQGGSNQPQHF.